These 11 T cell receptor beta chains share one sample of origin, sequenced in a study of blood T cell repertoires in COVID-19 (TCRdb year 2020). The method behind the library was the immunoSEQ multiplex PCR assay. Entries here come from immuneACCESS through TCRdb and include only in-frame sequences with V and J called. Some clones fail to appear in such tables; in the studies checked, an unresolved V gene covers under half of the shortfall, and the cause of the remainder is unknown. In this sample the table shows some 100,000 clones, 80% to 95% of which occur a single time. Around 6% of the sample is held by the ten biggest clonotypes. Sequenced sample: peripheral blood. The origin of the receptors is a man in his 70s with acute or convalescent COVID-19.

The V and J genes are TRBV2 and TRBJ1-5; 7 bases line up with TRBD1. The CDR3 has 16 residues. The ends lost 4 bases at V and 4 bases at J; junction bases unmatched: 10. CDR1 and CDR2 (germline): SNHLY, FYNNEI. This CDR3 reads CASSAPTGAPNQPQHF. CDR3 in DNA: TGTGCCAGCAGTGCGCCTACAGGGGCCCCAAATCAGCCCCAGCATTTT.

The V gene is TRBV29-1, the J gene TRBJ2-7, with 10 bases identical to TRBD1. Germline values: CDR1 SQVTM, CDR2 ANQGSEA. V gave up 6 bases and J gave up 2 bases; unmatched junction bases: 7. The CDR3 runs to 14 residues. The CDR3 DNA reads TGCAGCGTGACCAGGGGGACAGGGGCCTACGAGCAGTACTTC. Translation: CSVTRGTGAYEQYF.

The chain uses TRBV3-1 (or the pseudogene TRBV3-2) and TRBJ1-1, with TRBD1 matching over 11 bases. The length of the CDR3 is 15 residues. Looked up from germline, CDR1 is LGHDT and CDR2 is YNNKEL (reference sequence). Trimming at V came to 1 base and at J to 4 bases, leaving 2 bases not matched to a gene. The CDR3 DNA reads TGTGCCAGCAGCCAAGCCGGGACAGGGGGCACTGAAGCTTTCTTT. It codes for CASSQAGTGGTEAFF.

The chain recombines TRBV7-2 with TRBJ2-7; 7 bases fit TRBD2. CDR3 size: 15 residues. Looked up from germline, CDR1 is SGHTA and CDR2 is FQGNSA. With V trimmed by 5 bases and J by 1 base, 8 bases remained unmatched. The CDR3 protein is CASSGSGTTSYEQYF. DNA for the CDR3: TGTGCCAGCAGCGGAAGCGGGACCACTTCCTACGAGCAGTACTTC.

This clone appeared a few times. This chain uses TRBV7-8 with TRBJ1-5; D remains ambiguous. The length of the CDR3 is 14 residues. The V end was cut by 5 bases, the J end by 4 bases, with 12 bases between. Per the germline V gene, CDR1 is SGHVS and CDR2 is FQNEAQ. In DNA, the CDR3 is TGTGCCAGCAGCCCCGCCAGGCTAAATCAGCCCCAGCATTTT. Translation: CASSPARLNQPQHF.

The DNA of the CDR3 is TGTGCCAGCAGTTTATCCGGACAGGGCGGTATGAGCTACACCTTC. This translates into CASSLSGQGGMSYTF. The rearrangement links TRBV27 to TRBJ1-2, with TRBD1 matching over 8 bases. The CDR3 runs to 15 residues. CDR1 is MNHEY and CDR2 is SMNVEV in the germline V gene (reference sequence). V was pared by 0 bases and J by 9 bases, with 9 bases of the junction left unmatched.

V gene TRBV4-1 combines with J gene TRBJ1-4; D may be TRBD1 (5 bases). The CDR3 totals 13 residues. From germline, CDR1 is MGHRA and CDR2 YSYEKL. Deletions cut 3 bases from V and 8 bases from J, with 10 bases between. CDR3 loop: CASSQGRGEKLFF. Here the CDR3 DNA reads TGCGCCAGCAGCCAGGGCCGGGGGGAAAAACTGTTTTTT.

This chain connects TRBV11-2 to TRBJ2-1; possibly TRBD1 for D (5 bases). V shed 3 bases and J shed 1 base, with 10 bases lying between them. Germline V gene lookup returns CDR1 SGHAT and CDR2 FQNNGV. The CDR3 has 15 residues. DNA of the CDR3: TGTGCCAGCAGCTTTAGGCAGGGTTCCTACAATGAGCAGTTCTTC. It specifies CASSFRQGSYNEQFF.

The chain employs TRBV5-5 and TRBJ1-2, with D perhaps matching TRBD1 (5 bases). The CDR3 covers 15 residues. Germline values: CDR1 SGHKS, CDR2 YYEKEE (reference sequence). V was shortened by 4 bases and J by 0 bases, with 13 bases between the two germline ends. As DNA, the CDR3 is TGTGCCAGCAGCCCAAAGACAGCCGCTAACTATGGCTACACCTTC. Its translation: CASSPKTAANYGYTF.

This clone was picked up one time. J is TRBJ1-6 and V is TRBV12-5; 7 bases align to TRBD1. CDR1 is LGHNT and CDR2 is FRNRAP in the germline V gene. This CDR3 contains 17 residues. Trimming cost V 1 base and J 13 bases; bases outside gene matches: 16. The CDR3 nucleotides are TGTGCTAGTGGTTTGGCCCTCCTGGGGGACAGTGGTTTTCCCCTCCACTTT. Translated, it gives CASGLALLGDSGFPLHF.

This sequence joins TRBV4-1 and TRBJ1-5; TRBD1 is a possible D gene (5 bases). From germline, CDR1 is MGHRA and CDR2 YSYEKL. The V end lost 4 bases, the J end lost 3 bases, and 7 bases lay between the germline ends. The CDR3 has 13 amino acids. The CDR3 here is CASSRGTNQPQHF. The CDR3 nucleotides are TGCGCCAGCAGCCGGGGCACCAATCAGCCCCAGCATTTT.